This T cell receptor beta chain emerged from a study of cytomegalovirus exposure and HLA in healthy donors (dated by TCRdb to 2016 to 2017). Regarding the complete study: In an earlier analysis of some 610 of the donors, about 260 Gb of sequence data and approximately 100 million unique TCR beta sequences from about 179 million T cells were reported. Around 300 gigabases of sequencing data and around 87 million unique TCR sequences were included in an early release covering several hundred HLA-typed donors. Among the approximately 400 genotyped donors, 75% to 90% belonged to the genetic ancestry cluster associated with self-reported Caucasian donors. The study aimed to test whether cataloging public T cell receptors could reveal signatures of past pathogen exposure. The study profiled the T cell repertoires of 500 to 800 subjects by immunosequencing and related them to cytomegalovirus serostatus. In addition to the first cohort of 650 to 750 subjects, a separate validation cohort of 130 or so different subjects was used. To predict cytomegalovirus infection status, the study combined high-throughput TCR immunosequencing, statistical association of individual TCRs with disease status, and machine learning. A later analysis re-analyzed previously published TCR beta repertoires from roughly 600 donors and added high-resolution HLA genotyping to study TCR occurrence patterns. In the later analysis, no new phenotypic data were used to find candidate immune exposures; instead, reliance was placed on TCR beta sequences and their occurrence across donors. To decide whether each TCR beta V gene segment behaved as functional or pseudogenic, an earlier analysis of fewer than 750 of the donors relied on high-throughput TCR beta sequencing. Donor age, sex, ethnicity and CMV serostatus were collected together with the repertoire data. In a later genetic analysis, genome-wide SNP genotypes for about 65% of the roughly 700 donors were used, and that subset was treated as a discovery cohort. Every repertoire in the discovery cohort had been generated on one and the same sequencing platform. Both class I and class II loci were covered by HLA typing, at four-digit resolution. The number of donors typed differed by locus, with about 629-630 for A, B, C, DRB1 and DQB1, around 560 for DQA1, nearly 610 for DPA1, and around 450 for DPB1. Because of strong linkage in the cohort, four or five DR-DQ haplotypes were treated as single units for association and clustering. Across around 400 genotyped donors of the cohort, an average of approximately 220,000 unique TCR beta nucleotide sequences per donor were sequenced, and roughly a sixth of those sequences were non-productive. General study outcomes and caveats: Several of the top co-occurrence clusters appeared to be linked to parvovirus B19, influenza, CMV and Epstein-Barr virus, according to a later analysis. Specific HLA alleles were associated with 15,000 to 20,000 TCR beta sequences at a false discovery rate of 0.05 in a later analysis. Because counts were too low, roughly 16 rarely observed V segments, including chromosome 9 orphons, were left out of the earlier analysis of 587 of the donors. Most CMV-associated TCR beta chains appeared to be HLA-restricted in a later analysis, and the HLA associations seemed to be driven largely by CMV exposure. Some IMGT-functional V segments, including TRBV6-2 and TRBV6-3, could not be distinguished by the 87-base-pair reads and were therefore excluded. In an earlier analysis of over 550 of the donors, most TCR beta V segments were observed in productive rearrangements about 87% or about 30% of the time, broadly matching IMGT annotations. While some public TCRs were present in many individuals, most TCR sequences turned up only very rarely across donors. According to the authors, the approach could potentially be generalized to other disease states and immunological phenotypes. A further reported finding was that TCR beta sequences accurately predicted the HLA-A and HLA-B alleles for most subjects in the first cohort. When HLA alleles, especially DR and DQ, strongly co-occurred, TCR associations were difficult to assign to individual alleles. Cytomegalovirus status was reported to be diagnosed by the classifier with high specificity and sensitivity in both the original and validation cohorts. A group of highly shared sequence variants was considered likely to be a technical artifact of the sequencing pipeline. In the study, approximately 150 TCR beta chains were listed as associated with cytomegalovirus. The presence/absence analyses assumed that sequencing depth was roughly uniform across donors, and that assumption may not be true. A later genetic analysis associated a missense DCLRE1C variant with V-gene and J-gene trimming of TCR beta chains, and an independent cohort replicated the association. In a later analysis, the rate of TCR association differed among HLA loci, with DRB1 alleles having the most associated TCRs and HLA-C alleles having the fewest. Compared with equally common non-associated chains, HLA-associated TCR beta chains in a later analysis were more clonally expanded and had lower generation probabilities. Linkage disequilibrium might explain the correlated functional status among segregating V segments, but an unknown experimental factor could not be ruled out. Compared with the roughly 670-donor mean, donors in an Asian-associated ancestry cluster had fewer N-insertions in productive TCRs, according to a later genetic analysis. In vitro tests confirmed that a few of the cytomegalovirus-associated TCR beta chains recognize cytomegalovirus antigens. Because HLA typing was unavailable for some donors at each locus, only the typed subset was used in association tests. In this cohort, only TCR beta chains were sequenced, and detectable features were limited by the absence of alpha or paired-chain data. Immune exposure information for the cohort was limited to CMV serostatus.

The library was built by means of the immunoSEQ multiplex PCR assay. The multiplex PCR relied on a mix of 60 forward primers for TCR Vbeta segments and 13 reverse primers for TCR Jbeta segments. Amplification of the CDR3 region of rearranged TCR beta genes was performed with a multiplex PCR assay on genomic DNA. The Illumina HiSeq System was used to sequence the amplified TCR beta libraries as 87-base-pair reads. The study's processing was this. In a later analysis, tens of millions of unique TCR beta chains were counted across the 500 to 850 repertoires, and about 10 million of these chains were shared by at least two donors. To remove PCR and sequencing errors, raw reads were error-corrected and collapsed into unique sequences using a nearest-neighbor algorithm that merged closely related sequences. CDR3 sequences were aligned to IMGT reference sequences to assign V, D and J gene segments. Each retained sequence needed at least a six-nucleotide match to both a V gene segment and a J gene segment. A rearrangement was called productive if the CDR3 had no stop codons and remained in frame with V and J, and every other rearrangement was called non-productive. CDR3 was defined according to IMGT convention as the region running from the second conserved V-encoded cysteine to the conserved J-encoded phenylalanine. Sequences without an unambiguous match to a single V gene segment were excluded from the earlier analysis of over 500 of the donors. In an earlier analysis of 587 of the donors, V segments were called functional above 56.7% productive rearrangements and were called segregating when the between-donor standard deviation exceeded 5%. A statistical classification framework was built to diagnose cytomegalovirus status from the catalog of TCR beta chain sequences. V and J gene assignment, in a later analysis, came from comparing TCR nucleotide sequences with IMGT/GENE-DB human TR gene sequences. Using the TCRdist pipeline, a later analysis assigned CDR3 sequences along with most-parsimonious VDJ recombination scenarios. In a later analysis, every TCR beta chain was defined by the combination of its CDR3 amino acid sequence and its V-gene family, and reads without a unique V-gene family were dropped. In a later analysis, 450 to 600 highly shared, low-generation-probability nucleotide sequences were removed to address suspected cross-contamination and a sequencing artifact. A later analysis calculated a clonal expansion index for each public chain from normalized within-repertoire ranks of inferred template counts. In a later analysis, generation probabilities were computed using a VDJ recombination model fitted to out-of-frame rearrangements, and the results were checked against IGoR. In a later analysis, TCR-TCR, TCR-HLA and TCR-CMV co-occurrence was scored with hypergeometric tests, and a repertoire-size bias correction was applied to TCR pairs. A later analysis estimated false discovery rates by permuting HLA or CMV assignments 20 times. In a later analysis, co-occurring TCRs were grouped using DBSCAN, with TCRdist sequence similarity added in when clustering inside HLA-allele-positive subsets. Repertoires with fewer than 30,000 or more than 120,000 public chains, plus five repertoires with anomalous nucleotide sharing, were excluded from co-occurrence clustering. TCRdb took over this immuneACCESS table, retaining in-frame rearrangements with V and J assigned. Such tables are incomplete; in checked studies, under half of the missing clones stem from an unresolved V gene, and the remainder is unexplained. Clone size and the V and J calls come from that table; the DNA yielded D and trimming. In this sample the table shows around 160,000 clones, roughly 80% of which occur a single time. Around 4.3% of the sample rests with the top ten.

As regards this clone: Its antigen specificity is not known. The record has no base qualities; no much larger clone is one base away. The sample holds other DNA sequences that translate to the same CDR3.

The cohort was made up of about 670 healthy bone marrow donors. At the time of sampling, every cohort member was nominally healthy, though immune exposures that went unrecorded were likely present. The donor tested CMV seropositive and was one of the 289 seropositive cohort members. Each donor provided a peripheral blood sample, and peripheral blood mononuclear cells were used for TCR beta sequencing. Genomic DNA extraction from the blood cell samples was performed with the Qiagen DNeasy Blood Extraction Kit. The germline V and J ends show losses of 0 bases and 3 bases respectively, and no gene match explains 0 bases of the junction. The CDR3 contains 14 residues, cysteine and phenylalanine counted. CDR3 DNA only is kept here, 42 bases in frame from base 1. For CDR1 and CDR2, the germline V gene lists SGHRS and YFSETQ.

The chain was built from TRBV5-1 and TRBJ2-1, with 7 bases in between that match TRBD1. The sequence came from a man aged 50 to 59 in good health and CMV-seropositive. The specimen sequenced was PBMCs. The DNA sequence is TGCGCCAGCAGCTTGGACAGGGGCTACAATGAGCAGTTCTTC. Translated, this gives CASSLDRGYNEQFF.